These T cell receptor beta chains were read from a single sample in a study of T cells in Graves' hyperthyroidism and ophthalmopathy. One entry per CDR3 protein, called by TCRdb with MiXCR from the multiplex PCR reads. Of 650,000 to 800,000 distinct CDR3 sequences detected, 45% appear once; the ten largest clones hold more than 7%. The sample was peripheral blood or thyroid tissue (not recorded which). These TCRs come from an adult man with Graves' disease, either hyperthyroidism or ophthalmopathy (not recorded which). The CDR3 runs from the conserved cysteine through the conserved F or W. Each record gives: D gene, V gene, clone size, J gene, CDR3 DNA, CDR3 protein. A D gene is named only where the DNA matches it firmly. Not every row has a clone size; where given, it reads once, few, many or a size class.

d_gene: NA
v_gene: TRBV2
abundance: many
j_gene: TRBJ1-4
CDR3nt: TGTGCCAGCAGTCTTGGACAGACAACTAATGAAAAACTGTTTTTT
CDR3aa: CASSLGQTTNEKLFF

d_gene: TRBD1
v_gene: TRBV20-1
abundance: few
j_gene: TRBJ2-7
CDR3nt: TGCAGTGCTCCCTCTAGGACAGGTTCTACCTACGAGCAGTACTTC
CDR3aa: CSAPSRTGSTYEQYF

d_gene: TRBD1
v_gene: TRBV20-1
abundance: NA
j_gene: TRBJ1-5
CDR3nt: TGCAGTGCTAAGGGGGCGCGGGCAAATGGTGAGCCCCAGCATTTT
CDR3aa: CSAKGARANGEPQHF

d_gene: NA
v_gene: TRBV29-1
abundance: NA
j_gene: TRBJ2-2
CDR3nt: TGCAGCGTTGGGGTGTCCGGGGAGCTGTTTTTT
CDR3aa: CSVGVSGELFF

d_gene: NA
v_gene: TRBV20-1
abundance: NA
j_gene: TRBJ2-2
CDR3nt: TGCAGTGCTAGTAGCGGAAGGGGTGGGGAGCTGTTTTTT
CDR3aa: CSASSGRGGELFF

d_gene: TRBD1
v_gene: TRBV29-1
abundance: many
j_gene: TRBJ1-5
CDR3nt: TGCAGCGTCAGACAGGGGGCCAGCAATCAGCCCCAGCATTTT
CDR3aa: CSVRQGASNQPQHF

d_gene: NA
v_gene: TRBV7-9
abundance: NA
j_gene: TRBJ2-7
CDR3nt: TGTGCCAGCAGCCCAGGGGATATTGGACAGCAACCCTACGAGCAGTACTTC
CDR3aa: CASSPGDIGQQPYEQYF

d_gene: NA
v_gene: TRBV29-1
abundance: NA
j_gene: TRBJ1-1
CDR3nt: TGCAGCGTTGATTTAGGGCAGGGAGGTCCCGAAGCTTTCTTT
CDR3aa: CSVDLGQGGPEAFF

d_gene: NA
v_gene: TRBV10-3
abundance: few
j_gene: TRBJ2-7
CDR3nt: TGTGCCATCAGTGAGAAGCGTTCCCTCCTCGGCGAGCAGTACTTC
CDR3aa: CAISEKRSLLGEQYF

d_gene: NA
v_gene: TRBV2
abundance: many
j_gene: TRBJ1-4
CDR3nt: TGTGCCAGCAGGGGTTCACCGGGGCAACAAAAACTGTTTTTT
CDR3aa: CASRGSPGQQKLFF

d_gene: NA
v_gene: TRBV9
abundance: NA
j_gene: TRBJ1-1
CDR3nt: TGTGCCAGCAGCGTAGGGGCGGACGGAACGAACACTGAAGCTTTCTTT
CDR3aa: CASSVGADGTNTEAFF

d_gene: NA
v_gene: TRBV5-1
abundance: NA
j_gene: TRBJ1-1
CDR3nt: TGCGCCAGCAGCTTGGAGAGGGACACTGAAGCTTTCTTT
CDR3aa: CASSLERDTEAFF

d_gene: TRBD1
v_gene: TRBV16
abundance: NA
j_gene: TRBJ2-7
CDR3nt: TGTGCCAGCAGCCAACCGACAGGGAGCGAGCAGTACTTC
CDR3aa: CASSQPTGSEQYF

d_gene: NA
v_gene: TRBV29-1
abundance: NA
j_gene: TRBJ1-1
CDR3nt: TGCAGCGTTGAAGGCGGGGGAGCTTTCTTT
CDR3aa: CSVEGGGAFF

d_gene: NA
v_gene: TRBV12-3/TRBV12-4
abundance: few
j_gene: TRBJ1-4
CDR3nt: TGTGCCAGCAGTTTAAAACAGGGTGGAAAACTGTTTTTT
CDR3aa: CASSLKQGGKLFF

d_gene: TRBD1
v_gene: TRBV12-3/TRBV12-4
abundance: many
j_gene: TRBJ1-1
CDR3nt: TGTGCCAGCAGCAGGGGGACCACTGAAGCTTTCTTT
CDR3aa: CASSRGTTEAFF

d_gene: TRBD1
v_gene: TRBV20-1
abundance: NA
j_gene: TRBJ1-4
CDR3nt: TGCAGTCGAGGACAGGGGGCGACTAATGAAAAACTGTTTTTT
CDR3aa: CSRGQGATNEKLFF

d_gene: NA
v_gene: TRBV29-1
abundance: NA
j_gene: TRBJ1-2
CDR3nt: TGCAGTTTAAGGGACCTGGGGAATGGCTACACCTTC
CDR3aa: CSLRDLGNGYTF

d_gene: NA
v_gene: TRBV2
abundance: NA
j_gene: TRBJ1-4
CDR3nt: TGTGCCAGCAGTGTGGGGGGGCGCAAAGAAAAACTGTTTTTT
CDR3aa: CASSVGGRKEKLFF

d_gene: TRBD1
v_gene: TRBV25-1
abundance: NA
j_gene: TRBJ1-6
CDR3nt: TGTGCCAGCAAACTCACCGGGGGACAGAATTCACCCCTCCACTTT
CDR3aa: CASKLTGGQNSPLHF

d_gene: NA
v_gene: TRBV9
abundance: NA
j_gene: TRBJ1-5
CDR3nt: TGTGCCAGCAGCGTAGATACAGGGCGCAATTCACCCCAGCATTTT
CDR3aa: CASSVDTGRNSPQHF

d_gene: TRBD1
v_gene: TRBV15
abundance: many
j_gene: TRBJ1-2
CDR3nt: TGTGCCACCAGCAGACTTCCACAGGGGGCCTATGGCTACACCTTC
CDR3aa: CATSRLPQGAYGYTF

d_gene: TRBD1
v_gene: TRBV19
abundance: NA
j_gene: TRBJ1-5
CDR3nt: TGTGCCAGTAGTATAGGCAGGGGGCATAGCAATCAGCCCCAGCATTTT
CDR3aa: CASSIGRGHSNQPQHF

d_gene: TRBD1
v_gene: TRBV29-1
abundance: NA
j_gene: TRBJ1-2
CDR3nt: TGCAGCGTTTGGGGGACAGGGTACGATGGCTACACCTTC
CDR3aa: CSVWGTGYDGYTF

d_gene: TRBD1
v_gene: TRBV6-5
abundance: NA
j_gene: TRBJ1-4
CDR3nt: TGTGCCAGCAGTGGGTCGACAGGGTGGGCCGAAAAACTGTTTTTT
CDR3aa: CASSGSTGWAEKLFF

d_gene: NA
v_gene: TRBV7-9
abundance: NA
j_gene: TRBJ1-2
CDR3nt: TGTGCCAGCAGGGGGGATAGAGGACGTGGCTACACCTTC
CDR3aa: CASRGDRGRGYTF

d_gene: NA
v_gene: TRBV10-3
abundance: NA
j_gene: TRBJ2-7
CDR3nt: TGTGCCATCGGGAGGGACACGAGCTCCTACGAGCAGTACTTC
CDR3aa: CAIGRDTSSYEQYF

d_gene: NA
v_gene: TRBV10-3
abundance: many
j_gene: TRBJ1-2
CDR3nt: TGTGCCATCAGGTCACAGGATCGGGGCTACACCTTC
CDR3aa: CAIRSQDRGYTF

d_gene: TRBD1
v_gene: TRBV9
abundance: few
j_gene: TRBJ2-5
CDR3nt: TGTGCCAGCGGGACCGGGACAGGGGGTCTGGAGACCCAGTACTTC
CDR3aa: CASGTGTGGLETQYF

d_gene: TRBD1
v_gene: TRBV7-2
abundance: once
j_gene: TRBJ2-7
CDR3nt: TGTGCCAGCAGCCTGCCGGGACAGTGCATAAGCTCCTACGAGCAGTACTTC
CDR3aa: CASSLPGQCISSYEQYF

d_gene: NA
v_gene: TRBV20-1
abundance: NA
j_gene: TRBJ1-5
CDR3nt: TGCAGTGCTAGAGAATTGGCAGGATACAATCAGCCCCAGCATTTT
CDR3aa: CSARELAGYNQPQHF

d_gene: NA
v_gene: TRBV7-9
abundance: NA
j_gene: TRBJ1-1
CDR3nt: TGTGCCTGGAGCGGGACAACGTTCGGCACTGAAGCTTTCTTT
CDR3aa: CAWSGTTFGTEAFF

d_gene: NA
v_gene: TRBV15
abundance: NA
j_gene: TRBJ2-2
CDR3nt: TGTGCCACCAGCAGCAGCAGGTCGTGGACCGGGGAGCTGTTTTTT
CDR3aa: CATSSSRSWTGELFF

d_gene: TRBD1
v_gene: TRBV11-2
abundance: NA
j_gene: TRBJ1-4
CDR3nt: TGTGCCAGCAGCGCGGGACAGGGCAAAGAAAAACTGTTTTTT
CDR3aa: CASSAGQGKEKLFF

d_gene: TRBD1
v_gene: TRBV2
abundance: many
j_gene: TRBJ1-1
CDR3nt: TGTGCCAGCCGCGGGGGGACAGCGAACACTGAAGCTTTCTTT
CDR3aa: CASRGGTANTEAFF

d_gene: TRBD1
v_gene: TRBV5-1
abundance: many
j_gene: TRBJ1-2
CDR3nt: TGTGCCAGCAGCCGGGACAGGGCGAACTATGGCTACACCTTC
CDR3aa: CASSRDRANYGYTF